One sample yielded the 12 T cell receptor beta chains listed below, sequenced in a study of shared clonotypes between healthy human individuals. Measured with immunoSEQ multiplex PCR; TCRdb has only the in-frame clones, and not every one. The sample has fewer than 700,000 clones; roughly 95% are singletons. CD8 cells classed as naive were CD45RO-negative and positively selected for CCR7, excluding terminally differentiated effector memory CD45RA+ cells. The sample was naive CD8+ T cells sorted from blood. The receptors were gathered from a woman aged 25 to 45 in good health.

CDR3 in DNA: TGCGCCAGCAGCTTGATAGGTGCTAATGAAAAACTGTTTTTT. This translates into CASSLIGANEKLFF. The V gene is TRBV5-1, the J gene TRBJ1-4; unclear D gene. Germline values: CDR1 SGHRS, CDR2 YFSETQ. Deletions cut 1 base from V and 3 bases from J, with 7 bases between. CDR3 length equals 14 residues.

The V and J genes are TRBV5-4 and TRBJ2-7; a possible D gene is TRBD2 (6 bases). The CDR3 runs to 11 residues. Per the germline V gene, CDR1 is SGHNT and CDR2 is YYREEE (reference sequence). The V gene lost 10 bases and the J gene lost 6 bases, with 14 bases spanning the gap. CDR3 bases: TGTGCCGGGGGACTGCCTCCCGAGCAGTACTTC. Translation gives CAGGLPPEQYF.

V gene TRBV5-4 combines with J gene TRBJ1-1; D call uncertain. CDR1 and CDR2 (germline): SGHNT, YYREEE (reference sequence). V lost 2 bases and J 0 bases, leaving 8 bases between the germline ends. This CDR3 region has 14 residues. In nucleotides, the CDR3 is TGTGCCAGCAGCTTTGGAGGAATGAACACTGAAGCTTTCTTT. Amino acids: CASSFGGMNTEAFF.

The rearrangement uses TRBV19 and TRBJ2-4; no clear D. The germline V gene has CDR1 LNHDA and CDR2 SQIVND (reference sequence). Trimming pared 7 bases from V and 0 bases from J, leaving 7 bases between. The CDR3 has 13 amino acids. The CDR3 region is CASTSVAKNIQYF. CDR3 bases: TGTGCCAGTACGAGCGTAGCCAAAAACATTCAGTACTTC.

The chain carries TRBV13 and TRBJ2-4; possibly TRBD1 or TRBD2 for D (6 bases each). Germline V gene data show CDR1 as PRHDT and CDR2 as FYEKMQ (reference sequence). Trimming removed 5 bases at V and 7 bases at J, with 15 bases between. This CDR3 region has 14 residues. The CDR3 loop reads CASSQTWRGNIQYF. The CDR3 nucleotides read TGTGCCAGCAGCCAAACATGGAGGGGGAACATTCAGTACTTC.

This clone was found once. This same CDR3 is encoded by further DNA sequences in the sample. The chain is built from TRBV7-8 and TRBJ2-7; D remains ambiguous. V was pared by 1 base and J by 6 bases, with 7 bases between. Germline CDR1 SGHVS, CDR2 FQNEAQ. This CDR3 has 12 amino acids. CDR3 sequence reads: CASSLGSSEQYF. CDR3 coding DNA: TGTGCCAGCAGCTTAGGGTCTAGCGAGCAGTACTTC. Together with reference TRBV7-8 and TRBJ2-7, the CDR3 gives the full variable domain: GAGVSQSPRYKVAKRGQDVALRCDPISGHVSLFWYQQALGQGPEFLTYFQNEAQLDKSGLPSDRFFAERPEGSVSTLKIQRTQQEDSAVYLCASSLGSSEQYFGPGTRLTVT.

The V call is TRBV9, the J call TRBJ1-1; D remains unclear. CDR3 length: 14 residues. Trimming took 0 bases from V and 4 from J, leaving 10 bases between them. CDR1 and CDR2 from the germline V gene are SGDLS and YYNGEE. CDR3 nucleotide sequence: TGTGCCAGCAGCGTAGGTCCGGGGAGCACTGAAGCTTTCTTT. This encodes CASSVGPGSTEAFF.

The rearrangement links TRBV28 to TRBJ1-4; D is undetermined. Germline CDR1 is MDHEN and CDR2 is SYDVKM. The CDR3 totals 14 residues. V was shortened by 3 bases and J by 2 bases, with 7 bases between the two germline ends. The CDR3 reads CASSFWSTNEKLFF. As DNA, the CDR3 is TGTGCCAGCAGTTTTTGGAGTACTAATGAAAAACTGTTTTTT.

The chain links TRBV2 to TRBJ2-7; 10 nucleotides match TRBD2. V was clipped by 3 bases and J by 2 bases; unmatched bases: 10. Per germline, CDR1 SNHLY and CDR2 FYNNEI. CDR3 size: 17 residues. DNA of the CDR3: TGTGCCAGCAGTGAGTGGGCTAGCGGGAGTTCGACCTACGAGCAGTACTTC. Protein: CASSEWASGSSTYEQYF.

The CDR3 bases are TGTGCCAGCAGCCCGGGACAGGGAGTGGGTGGCTACACCTTC. It specifies CASSPGQGVGGYTF. The rearrangement uses TRBV5-4 and TRBJ1-2; 9 nucleotides match TRBD1. The CDR3 contains 14 residues. Germline values: CDR1 SGHNT, CDR2 YYREEE (reference sequence). V lost 4 bases to trimming and J lost 7 bases; unmatched junction nucleotides: 8.

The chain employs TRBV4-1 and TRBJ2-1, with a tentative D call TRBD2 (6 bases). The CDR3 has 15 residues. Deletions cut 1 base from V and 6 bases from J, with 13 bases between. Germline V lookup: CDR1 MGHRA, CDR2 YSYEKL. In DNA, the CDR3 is TGCGCCAGCAGCCAAGGGCCGCGGAGGGGCAATGAGCAGTTCTTC. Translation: CASSQGPRRGNEQFF.

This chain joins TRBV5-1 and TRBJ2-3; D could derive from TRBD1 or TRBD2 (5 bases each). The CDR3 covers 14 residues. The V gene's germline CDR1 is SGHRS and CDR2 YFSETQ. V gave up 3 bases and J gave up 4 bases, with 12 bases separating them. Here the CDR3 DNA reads TGCGCCAGCAGCTCGGCTGGGGGTGCAGATACGCAGTATTTT. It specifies CASSSAGGADTQYF.